This paragraph covers one TCR beta chain sequence. Germline V CDR1 and CDR2: SGHRS, YFSETQ. V was trimmed by 4 bases and J by 6 bases, leaving 14 bases between them. There are 13 residues in the CDR3. The data derive from a study of shared T cell receptors in the human thymus. Only in-frame clones appear in the TCRdb table, and some are missing; sequencing was by immunoSEQ multiplex PCR. This sample carries just under 550,000 clones, about 84% of them seen once, and the ten largest clones take 0.01% to 0.015%. In addition, the sample was reused for a study of human thymus T cells. That report notes: Those donating were healthy Finnish infants in corrective surgery for congenital heart defects. Corrective cardiac surgery supplied the resected thymus tissue. There were highly overlapping thymic repertoires among unrelated individuals, as related research reported.

This clonotype was obtained from a boy less than two years old with a congenital heart defect. The sequenced sample consisted of thymocytes. The chain combines TRBV5-1 with TRBJ2-7, with D perhaps matching TRBD1 (6 bases). CDR3 nucleotide sequence: TGCGCCAGCAGCCCGTCACAGGGAACCGAGCAGTACTTC. This translates into CASSPSQGTEQYF.